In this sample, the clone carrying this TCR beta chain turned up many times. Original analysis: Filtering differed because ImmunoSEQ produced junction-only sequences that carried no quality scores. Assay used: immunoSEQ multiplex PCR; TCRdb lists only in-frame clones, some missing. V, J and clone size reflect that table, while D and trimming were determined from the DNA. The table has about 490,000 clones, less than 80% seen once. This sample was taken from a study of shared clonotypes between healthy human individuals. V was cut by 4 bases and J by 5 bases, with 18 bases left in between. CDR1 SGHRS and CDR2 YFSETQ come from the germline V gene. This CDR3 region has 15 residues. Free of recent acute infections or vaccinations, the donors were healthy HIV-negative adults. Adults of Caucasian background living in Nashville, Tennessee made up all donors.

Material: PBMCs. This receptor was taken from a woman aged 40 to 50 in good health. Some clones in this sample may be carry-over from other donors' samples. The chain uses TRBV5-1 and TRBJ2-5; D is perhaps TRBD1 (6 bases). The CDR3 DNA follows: TGCGCCAGCAGCCCGAGACAGGCCGGAGTGGAGACCCAGTACTTC. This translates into CASSPRQAGVETQYF.